This T cell receptor beta chain was recovered during a study of blood T cells in healthy people across ages. Study conclusions and caveats: The authors considered diversity estimates from one million T cells to be underestimates. Roughly linear age-related decline in beta diversity appeared, significant by age approximately 40. When set beside aged donors, long-lived donors presented more naive CD4+ cells and higher diversity.

Germline CDR1 reads SGHRS; CDR2 reads YFSETQ. This CDR3 has 13 amino acids. This clonotype was picked up a small number of times. Its specificity is not known. Using a J-beta primer mix together with a sample-barcoded 5' primer, a second PCR was run for roughly 7 to 12 cycles. Each single sample gave us at least 2.5 million CDR3-containing paired-end reads. One entry per CDR3 protein, called by TCRdb with MiXCR from the 5' RACE reads. This table has just under 750,000 distinct CDR3 sequences, around a fifth appearing once. The sequence was collected from a man in his sixties or seventies in good health. Source material: blood. This chain links TRBV5-1 with TRBJ2-7; D perhaps matches TRBD2 (5 bases). Matching the DNA end better, TRBJ2-1 makes the J call doubtful. CDR3 sequence: CASSPTSSNEQFF. The CDR3 DNA is TGCGCCAGCAGCCCTACTAGTTCCAATGAGCAGTTCTTC.